The clone carrying this T cell receptor (beta chain) was recorded a few times. These data originate in a study of response to subunit inactivated influenza vaccine. TCRdb reanalysed the RT-PCR reads using MiXCR and keeps one entry per CDR3 protein. The data show 430,000 or so distinct CDR3 sequences, approximately 10% seen once. This material consisted of PBMCs from blood, taken roughly 47 days after vaccination. The sequence derives from a man aged 50 to 59 who received an inactivated influenza vaccine.

CDR3 loop: CASSSSLQETQYF. The DNA of the CDR3 is TGTGCCAGCAGTTCCAGCCTTCAAGAGACCCAGTACTTC. This chain connects TRBV12-3 or TRBV12-4 to TRBJ2-5; D gene ambiguous. Deletions cut 4 bases from V and 2 bases from J, with 8 bases between. The CDR3 contains 13 residues.